Each of the 11 T cell receptor beta chains below was sequenced from the same sample in a study of response to subunit inactivated influenza vaccine. TCRdb used MiXCR to reprocess the RT-PCR reads, holding one entry per CDR3 protein. The sample carries approximately 700,000 distinct CDR3 sequences, roughly 13% recorded once. The sequences come from PBMCs from blood, collected about 14 days before vaccination. These TCRs come from a man between 50 and 59 years old who received an inactivated influenza vaccine.

The chain carries TRBV12-3 or TRBV12-4 and TRBJ1-1; TRBD1 is a possible D gene (5 bases). This CDR3 contains 14 residues. V dropped 6 bases and J dropped 3 bases, with 14 bases sitting between them. CDR3 in DNA: TGTGCCAGCAGCCGCGGGATGGGGGACACTGAAGCTTTCTTT. Encoded protein: CASSRGMGDTEAFF.

This clonotype was observed a few times. The chain recombines TRBV9 with TRBJ2-1, with D tentatively TRBD1 or TRBD2 (5 bases each). V dropped 3 bases and J dropped 6 bases, with 13 bases sitting between them. The germline CDR1 and CDR2 sequences are SGDLS and YYNGEE. The CDR3 consists of 14 residues. Written as DNA, the CDR3 is TGTGCCAGCAGCGCGAGGGGAGAGGTCAATGAGCAGTTCTTC. This sequence encodes CASSARGEVNEQFF.

V and J are TRBV20-1 and TRBJ2-7; the D is unclear. Germline assignment: CDR1 DFQATT and CDR2 SNEGSKA (reference sequence). V lost 6 bases, J lost 2 bases, and 11 bases lay in between. The CDR3 has 12 residues. CDR3 DNA sequence: TGCAGTGCCAACATTGGGACCTACGAGCAGTACTTC. It encodes CSANIGTYEQYF.

This clonotype was recorded a few times. This sequence joins TRBV2 and TRBJ2-1; D is unclear. Germline values: CDR1 SNHLY, CDR2 FYNNEI. The CDR3 totals 13 residues. Trimming shortened V by 1 base and J by 6 bases, and 7 bases separated the two germline ends. CDR3 nucleotide sequence: TGTGCCAGCAGTGAAGAGAACCTCAATGAGCAGTTCTTC. Amino acids: CASSEENLNEQFF.

This clonotype has a count of ten or more. V gene TRBV18 combines with J gene TRBJ2-5; no firm D call. Deletions cut 1 base from V and 0 bases from J, with 3 bases between. This CDR3 has 13 amino acids. Germline CDR1 reads KGHSH; CDR2 reads LQKENI. This CDR3 reads CASSPQNQETQYF. The CDR3 DNA reads as TGTGCCAGCTCACCACAAAACCAAGAGACCCAGTACTTC. Full variable domain (rest looked up from reference TRBV18 and TRBJ2-5): NAGVMQNPRHLVRRRGQEARLRCSPMKGHSHVYWYRQLPEEGLKFMVYLQKENIIDESGMPKERFSAEFPKEGPSILRIQQVVRGDSAAYFCASSPQNQETQYFGPGTRLLVL.

The V and J genes are TRBV29-1 and TRBJ2-1; weak D call: TRBD2 (6 bases). Trimming removed 4 bases from V and 4 bases from J, with 8 bases in between. Germline V gene lookup returns CDR1 SQVTM and CDR2 ANQGSEA. This CDR3 is 12 amino acids long. Written as DNA, the CDR3 is TGCAGCGTTGGACTAGGGTACAATGAGCAGTTCTTC. It yields the protein CSVGLGYNEQFF.

The chain employs TRBV6-1 and TRBJ2-1; 10 bases are a match to TRBD2. Germline loops: CDR1 MNHNS, CDR2 SASEGT. Trimming took 4 bases from V and 10 from J; bases not matched to a gene: 10. This CDR3 comprises 15 residues. The CDR3 region is CASSVTSGFISEQFF. The CDR3 DNA reads as TGTGCCAGCAGTGTGACTAGCGGGTTTATTAGCGAGCAGTTCTTC.

This clonotype was counted between two and nine times. The rearrangement uses TRBV2 and TRBJ1-3; D gene ambiguous. This CDR3 spans 16 amino acids. The V end lost 7 bases, the J end lost 0 bases, and 16 bases lay between the germline ends. Germline CDR1 and CDR2: SNHLY and FYNNEI. The CDR3 is CASNKVGGNSGNTIYF. Here the CDR3 DNA reads TGTGCCAGCAACAAAGTCGGCGGGAACTCTGGAAACACCATATATTTT. Full variable domain (remainder filled in from reference TRBV2 and TRBJ1-3): EPEVTQTPSHQVTQMGQEVILRCVPISNHLYFYWYRQILGQKVEFLVSFYNNEISEKSEIFDDQFSVERPDGSNFTLKIRSTKLEDSAMYFCASNKVGGNSGNTIYFGEGSWLTVV.

The rearrangement joins TRBV6-2 or TRBV6-3 to TRBJ2-1, with 9 bases aligning to TRBD1. The CDR3 loop spans 16 amino acids. Germline loops: CDR1 MNHEY, CDR2 SVGEGT. V gave up 5 bases and J gave up 7 bases; unmatched junction bases: 12. The CDR3 DNA is TGTGCCAGCAGTCGCCACACCGCCGGGACAGGGAATGAGCAGTTCTTC. Translated: CASSRHTAGTGNEQFF.

This clonotype was recorded a few times. The rearrangement joins TRBV5-1 to TRBJ1-6, with TRBD1 matching 9 bases. J gave up 5 bases and V 1 base, and 4 bases lay outside the gene matches. Germline values: CDR1 SGHRS, CDR2 YFSETQ. CDR3 length equals 16 residues. The CDR3 reads CASSLSGQGNNSPLHF. CDR3 in DNA: TGCGCCAGCAGCTTGTCTGGACAGGGGAATAATTCACCCCTCCACTTT. Looking up the rest from reference TRBV5-1 and TRBJ1-6 gives the full variable domain: KAGVTQTPRYLIKTRGQQVTLSCSPISGHRSVSWYQQTPGQGLQFLFEYFSETQRNKGNFPGRFSGRQFSNSRSEMNVSTLELGDSALYLCASSLSGQGNNSPLHFGNGTRLTVT.

This clonotype was seen a handful of times. CDR3 protein: CASSSGQGSGNTIYF. The DNA for the CDR3 is TGTGCCAGCAGTTCAGGACAGGGCTCTGGAAACACCATATATTTT. The V and J genes are TRBV12-3 or TRBV12-4 and TRBJ1-3, with TRBD1 matching over 8 bases. This CDR3 has 15 amino acids. V was clipped by 4 bases and J by 0 bases; unmatched bases: 2.